The 14 T cell receptor beta chains below come from one sample, sequenced in a study of cytotoxic CD8 clonotypes in ibrutinib-treated CLL. This table comes from immunoSEQ multiplex PCR, and its TCRdb copy is limited to in-frame clones, with some not included. The repertoire has 130,000 to 150,000 clones, 85% to 95% of them found once; the top ten carry 10% to 13%. This material consisted of PBMCs, taken after 12 months of ibrutinib treatment. These receptors all stem from a human donor with chronic lymphocytic leukemia.

A remark on this clone: One end of the junction varies from germline; a read error may be responsible. Here the CDR3 reads CASSTRDRDKLFF. In DNA form, the CDR3 reads TGTGCCAGCAGTACCCGGGATAGGGATAAACTCTTTTTT. The chain couples TRBV2 to TRBJ1-4; D unresolved. This CDR3 has 13 amino acids. The germline V gene has CDR1 SNHLY and CDR2 FYNNEI. The entire variable domain, with the rest obtained from reference TRBV2 and TRBJ1-4, is as follows: EPEVTQTPSHQVTQMGQEVILRCVPISNHLYFYWYRQILGQKVEFLVSFYNNEISEKSEIFDDQFSVERPDGSNFTLKIRSTKLEDSAMYFCASSTRDRDKLFFGSGTQLSVL.

This clone has more than one count but fewer than ten. This chain links TRBV6-6 with TRBJ2-5; 12 positions agree with TRBD2. With 5 bases clipped from V and 5 bases from J, the junction kept 6 bases outside the gene matches. The CDR3 length is 15 residues. CDR1 and CDR2 (germline): MNHNY, SVGAGI (reference sequence). CDR3 DNA sequence: TGTGCCAGCAGTCAAAACCTAGCGGGAGGGGAGACCCAGTACTTC. It yields the protein CASSQNLAGGETQYF.

The gene calls are TRBV30 and TRBJ2-5; TRBD1 agrees at 9 bases. V trimming: 2 bases; J trimming: 5 bases; junction bases outside the gene matches: 6. The CDR3 is 14 residues long. Germline loops: CDR1 GTSNPN, CDR2 SVGIG (reference sequence). CDR3 DNA sequence: TGTGCCTGGAGTACCGGGACAGGGAAGGAGACCCAGTACTTC. As protein: CAWSTGTGKETQYF.

This clone has only one observation. The CDR3 sequence: CASRFSGRADEQYF. The DNA of the CDR3 is TGTGCCAGCAGGTTTAGCGGGAGGGCTGACGAGCAGTACTTC. This chain links TRBV27 with TRBJ2-7, with TRBD2 matching 11 bases. This CDR3 has 14 residues. The germline V gene encodes CDR1 MNHEY and CDR2 SMNVEV (reference sequence). V lost 6 bases, J lost 5 bases, and 6 bases stayed unmatched.

The V call is TRBV10-1, the J call TRBJ1-5, with D uncertain. This CDR3 comprises 13 residues. Germline V gene data show CDR1 as WNHNN and CDR2 as SYGVQD (reference sequence). The germline V and J ends were trimmed by 6 bases and 7 bases, with 13 bases remaining between them. CDR3 in amino acids: CASRVEGYQPQHF. CDR3 in DNA: TGCGCCAGCAGAGTGGAAGGGTACCAGCCCCAGCATTTT.

The chain couples TRBV6-4 to TRBJ2-3, with D perhaps assigned TRBD1 or TRBD2 (5 bases each). The length of the CDR3 is 16 residues. The germline CDR1 and CDR2 sequences are MRHNA and SNTAGT. Trimming cost V 0 bases and J 1 base, with 11 bases left between them. CDR3 nucleotides: TGTGCCAGCAGTGACTCGGGGGTTTCGCGCACAGATACGCAGTATTTT. This codes for CASSDSGVSRTDTQYF.

The DNA of the CDR3 is TGTGCCAGCAGCTTGCGAGGGCCTCGAACTGAAGCTTTCTTT. Protein product: CASSLRGPRTEAFF. The chain recombines TRBV5-4 with TRBJ1-1; D call uncertain. CDR1 and CDR2 (germline): SGHNT, YYREEE (reference sequence). The CDR3 contains 14 residues. Trimming removed 1 base at V and 5 bases at J, with 12 bases between.

This chain joins TRBV29-1 and TRBJ2-5; TRBD1 aligns across 7 bases. CDR1 SQVTM and CDR2 ANQGSEA come from the germline V gene. The V gene end was trimmed by 5 bases and the J gene end by 5 bases; junction bases not matched to a gene: 8. The CDR3 loop spans 13 amino acids. The CDR3 DNA reads as TGCAGCGTTAGGGTACAGGGGATGGAGACCCAGTACTTC. Residues: CSVRVQGMETQYF.

The chain carries TRBV5-1 and TRBJ2-3, with D unclear. CDR3 length: 14 amino acids. Deletions cut 0 bases from V and 6 bases from J, with 11 bases between. CDR1 is SGHRS and CDR2 is YFSETQ in the germline V gene. The DNA for the CDR3 is TGCGCCAGCAGCTTGGGACCCATCGCGGATACGCAGTATTTT. Protein sequence: CASSLGPIADTQYF.

This chain links TRBV11-2 with TRBJ2-3; tentative D call: TRBD2 (5 bases). Germline lookup yields CDR1 SGHAT and CDR2 FQNNGV. V lost 5 bases, J lost 0 bases, and 12 bases lay in between. The CDR3 is made up of 15 amino acids. The CDR3 sequence: CASSPGLRSTDTQYF. DNA for the CDR3: TGTGCCAGCAGCCCCGGACTTAGGAGCACAGATACGCAGTATTTT.

The chain carries TRBV30 and TRBJ2-2; D possibly corresponds to TRBD2 (5 bases). Germline assignment: CDR1 GTSNPN and CDR2 SVGIG (reference sequence). The CDR3 has 14 amino acids. Trimming stripped 4 bases from V and 5 bases from J, with 14 bases between. The CDR3 is CAWTSEGSTGELFF. For the CDR3, the DNA is TGTGCCTGGACCTCCGAGGGATCAACCGGGGAGCTGTTTTTT.

V usage is TRBV18 and J usage is TRBJ2-5, with D maybe TRBD1 (6 bases). V lost 6 bases to trimming and J lost 4 bases, with 21 bases between them. Germline assignment: CDR1 KGHSH and CDR2 LQKENI. The CDR3 runs to 16 residues. CDR3: CASSSSTGPRGETQYF. The DNA of the CDR3 is TGTGCCAGCTCCTCGAGTACGGGGCCCAGGGGAGAGACCCAGTACTTC.

The V and J genes are TRBV6-6 and TRBJ2-5; D perhaps matches TRBD2 (5 bases). CDR1 is MNHNY, CDR2 SVGAGI, per germline (reference sequence). The CDR3 runs to 14 residues. The V end lost 5 bases, the J end lost 4 bases, and 14 bases lay between the germline ends. CDR3 region: CASSAVEGRETQYF. In DNA, the CDR3 is TGTGCCAGCAGTGCGGTAGAGGGAAGAGAGACCCAGTACTTC.

This chain uses TRBV19 with TRBJ2-7, with a tentative D call TRBD1 (6 bases). Trimming stripped 4 bases from V and 0 bases from J, with 13 bases between. The V gene's germline CDR1 is LNHDA and CDR2 SQIVND (reference sequence). The CDR3 is made up of 15 amino acids. CDR3 coding DNA: TGTGCCAGTAGTACCGCCGGGACACCCTCCTACGAGCAGTACTTC. It codes for CASSTAGTPSYEQYF.